The TCR beta chain under discussion was sequenced for a study of blood T cell repertoires in COVID-19. TCRdb's table, derived via immunoSEQ multiplex PCR, lists solely in-frame clones and lacks some. The repertoire includes approximately 320,000 clones, 75% to 85% of them detected once, and roughly 7.8% sits in the top ten. CDR3 length: 12 residues. The germline V gene has CDR1 GTSNPN and CDR2 SVGIG (reference sequence). Trimming pared 2 bases from V and 7 bases from J, leaving 11 bases between. Sequencing was done on a sample of peripheral blood. The chain recombines TRBV30 with TRBJ1-2; D is unclear. This TCR was recovered from a human donor in a cohort sampled during active COVID-19. Here the CDR3 reads CAWSPDSSGYTF. The CDR3 bases are TGTGCCTGGAGTCCCGATTCTAGTGGCTACACCTTC.